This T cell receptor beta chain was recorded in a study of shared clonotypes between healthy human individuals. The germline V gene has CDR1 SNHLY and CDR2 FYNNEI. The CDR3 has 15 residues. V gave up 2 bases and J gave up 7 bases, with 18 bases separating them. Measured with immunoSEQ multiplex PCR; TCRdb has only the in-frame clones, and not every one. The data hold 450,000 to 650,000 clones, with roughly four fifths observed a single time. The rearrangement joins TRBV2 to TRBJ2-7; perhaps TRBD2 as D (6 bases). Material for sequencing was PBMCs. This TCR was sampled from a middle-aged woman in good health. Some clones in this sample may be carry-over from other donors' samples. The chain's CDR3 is CASSESLDYPWEQYF. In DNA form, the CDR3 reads TGTGCCAGCAGTGAAAGTTTGGACTACCCTTGGGAGCAGTACTTC.